Shown below are 29 T cell receptor beta chains from a single sample sequenced in a study of T cells in women clearing cervical HPV infection. Measured with immunoSEQ multiplex PCR; TCRdb has only the in-frame clones, and not every one. The sample shows about 30,000 clones, and 1.4% sits with its ten largest clones. Sample: blood buffy coat. All receptors derive from a woman aged 18 to 69 with a cervical HPV16 infection that either progressed to CIN3+ or cleared (not recorded which).

Notes on this clone: The sequenced fragment ends 3 residues before the CDR3 boundary, so the rest is inferred from the germline J gene. This chain connects TRBV5-4 to TRBJ2-7; maybe TRBD1 (5 bases). The CDR3 has 13 residues. Trimming removed 4 bases from V and 5 bases from J, with 13 bases in between. Per the germline V gene, CDR1 is SGHNT and CDR2 is YYREEE (reference sequence). The DNA read from the CDR3 is TGTGCCAGCAGCCCCGGACACCAGCACGAG. Its translation: CASSPGHQHE. The whole CDR3 reads CASSPGHQHEQYF.

CDR3 region: CAWSVGLAGGETQYF. The sequenced part of the CDR3 DNA is TGTGCCTGGAGTGTAGGACTAGCGGGGGGAGAGACC. This chain links TRBV30 with TRBJ2-5; 14 bases line up with TRBD2. The read is 3 residues too short to cover the CDR3 end, so that end is filled in from the germline J gene. The ends lost 0 bases at V and 4 bases at J; junction bases unmatched: 1. The CDR3 runs to 15 residues. Germline V gene sequence: CDR1 GTSNPN, CDR2 SVGIG (reference sequence).

The CDR3 is CAARTGVDGYTF. The part of the CDR3 DNA that was read is TGTGCCGCCCGCACCGGGGTGGATGGC. The chain recombines TRBV19 with TRBJ1-2, with unresolved D. The read finishes 3 residues shy of the CDR3 end, and the germline J gene is used to complete it. CDR3 length: 12 residues. Germline loops: CDR1 LNHDA, CDR2 SQIVND (reference sequence). V shed 11 bases and J shed 6 bases, with 16 bases lying between them.

To note about this clone: The CDR3 end falls 3 residues outside the read, so it is completed with the germline J gene. The same CDR3 can be traced to other DNA sequences in this sample. The rearrangement uses TRBV30 and TRBJ1-2; maybe TRBD1 (5 bases). The CDR3 covers 12 residues. From germline, CDR1 is GTSNPN and CDR2 SVGIG (reference sequence). Trimming removed 5 bases at V and 4 bases at J, with 11 bases between. The chain's CDR3 is CAWYRTRYGYTF. The CDR3 DNA, read in part, is TGTGCCTGGTACAGGACCCGCTATGGC.

CDR3 loop: CASSLGFAGATSYEQYF. Partial CDR3 DNA: TGCGCCAGCAGCTTGGGGTTCGCAGGGGCCACCAGCTACGAG. V is TRBV5-1 and J is TRBJ2-7, with D maybe TRBD1 (6 bases). The read ends 3 residues before the CDR3 terminus; that terminus is restored from the germline J gene. V lost 0 bases to trimming and J lost 3 bases, with 19 bases between them. Germline CDR1 is SGHRS and CDR2 is YFSETQ. The CDR3 loop spans 17 amino acids.

Comments on this clone: The read falls 3 residues short of the CDR3 end, and the missing part is taken from the germline J gene. The chain employs TRBV7-7 and TRBJ1-2; possibly TRBD1 for D (6 bases). This CDR3 is built from 15 residues. Germline V gives CDR1 SSHAT, CDR2 FNYEAQ (reference sequence). The DNA read from the CDR3 is TGTGCCAGCAGCCCGGGGGGGGCTTCCTACAATGAC. Amino acid sequence: CASSPGGASYND. The entire CDR3 reads CASSPGGASYNDYTF. Filled out from reference TRBV7-7 and TRBJ1-2, the complete variable domain reads GAGVSQSPRYKVTKRGQDVTLRCDPISSHATLYWYQQALGQGPEFLTYFNYEAQPDKSGLPSDRFSAERPEGSISTLTIQRTEQRDSAMYRCASSPGGASYNDYTFGSGTRLTVV.

Points on this clone: The missing CDR3 end, 3 residues past where the read stops, is filled in from the germline J gene. This chain connects TRBV12-3 or TRBV12-4 to TRBJ2-7; 12 bases are shared with TRBD2. Germline trimming cut 3 bases from V and 0 bases from J; bases unmatched to any gene: 9. The CDR3 extends over 18 amino acids. Partial CDR3 DNA: TGTGCCAGCAGTTTGAGAGGGACTAGCGGGTGGAGCTCCTACGAG. This sequence encodes CASSLRGTSGWSSYE. The complete CDR3 sequence is CASSLRGTSGWSSYEQYF.

In the case of this clone: Read data end 3 residues before the CDR3 end; the end is taken from the germline J gene. The J gene is TRBJ2-3, the V gene TRBV20-1, with 11 positions matching TRBD2. CDR1 DFQATT and CDR2 SNEGSKA come from the germline V gene (reference sequence). With 8 bases clipped from V and 2 bases from J, the junction kept 3 bases outside the gene matches. This CDR3 is built from 13 residues. CDR3 bases read: TGCAGTACGGGACTAGCGGTCACAGATACG. Protein: CSTGLAVTDT. The complete CDR3 protein is CSTGLAVTDTQYF.

To note about this clone: The read gets to within 3 residues of the CDR3 end, and the germline J gene fills in the rest. This sequence joins TRBV5-1 and TRBJ1-3; D is uncertain. Germline values: CDR1 SGHRS, CDR2 YFSETQ. The CDR3 length is 12 residues. With 0 bases removed from V and 8 bases from J, the gap between germline ends came to 6 bases. The covered CDR3 bases are TGCGCCAGCAGCTTGGGGCAGGACACC. Its translation: CASSLGQDT. The whole CDR3 sequence reads CASSLGQDTIYF.

On this clone itself: Coverage ceases 3 residues before the CDR3 finishes, and the germline J gene fills in the end. This chain links TRBV10-3 with TRBJ1-1, with D unresolved. CDR1 is ENHRY, CDR2 SYGVKD, per germline. V gave up 2 bases and J gave up 2 bases, with 9 bases separating them. There are 14 residues in the CDR3. CDR3 DNA (partial): TGTGCCATCAGTGAGCTTCCCGGTAACACTGAA. Translated, it gives CAISELPGNTE. The complete CDR3 reads CAISELPGNTEAFF.

On this clone itself: The read is 3 residues too short to cover the CDR3 end, so that end is filled in from the germline J gene. This sequence joins TRBV5-1 and TRBJ1-4; 12 bases agree with TRBD1. Looked up from germline, CDR1 is SGHRS and CDR2 is YFSETQ. V lost 0 bases and J lost 6; bases outside the gene matches: 3. This CDR3 is 16 amino acids long. The CDR3: CASSLGDRGRDEKLFF. CDR3 DNA (partial): TGCGCCAGCAGCTTGGGGGACAGGGGGCGCGATGAAAAA.

Regarding this clone: The read stops 3 residues short of the end of the CDR3; the missing end is completed from the germline J gene. V and J are TRBV6-2 or TRBV6-3 and TRBJ1-5; tentatively, D is TRBD1 (6 bases). The length of the CDR3 is 15 residues. The V end was cut by 6 bases, the J end by 5 bases, with 17 bases between. Germline CDR1 reads MNHEY; CDR2 reads SVGEGT. This CDR3 reads CASRRPTGPDQPQHF. The part of the CDR3 DNA that was read is TGTGCCAGCAGGCGCCCGACAGGACCGGATCAGCCC.

A remark on this clone: The CDR3 extends 3 residues past the end of the read, so its final part is completed from the germline J gene. The genes are TRBV5-1 and TRBJ2-3; no clear D. The CDR3 extends over 15 amino acids. Trimming stripped 0 bases from V and 0 bases from J, with 8 bases between. Germline CDR1 is SGHRS and CDR2 is YFSETQ. The covered CDR3 bases are TGCGCCAGCAGCTTGGCTACGGTGAGCACAGATACG. It codes for CASSLATVSTDT. The entire CDR3 sequence reads CASSLATVSTDTQYF.

With regard to this clone: The read finishes 3 residues shy of the CDR3 end, and the germline J gene is used to complete it. The chain uses TRBV11-2 and TRBJ2-1; 8 positions match TRBD2. J gave up 2 bases and V 5 bases, and 5 bases lay outside the gene matches. The CDR3 covers 15 residues. Germline values: CDR1 SGHAT, CDR2 FQNNGV. The CDR3 sequence: CASSVTSGTYNEQFF. Partial CDR3 DNA: TGTGCCAGCAGCGTTACTAGCGGTACCTACAATGAG. The variable domain in full, completed from reference TRBV11-2 and TRBJ2-1, reads EAGVAQSPRYKIIEKRQSVAFWCNPISGHATLYWYQQILGQGPKLLIQFQNNGVVDDSQLPKDRFSAERLKGVDSTLKIQPAKLEDSAVYLCASSVTSGTYNEQFFGPGTRLTVL.

With respect to this clone: The sequence runs out 3 residues before the end of the CDR3; the remainder is reconstructed from the germline J gene. The chain couples TRBV10-1 to TRBJ2-1; 7 bases line up with TRBD2. V shed 5 bases and J 6 bases; nucleotides not matched to a gene: 4. CDR1 WNHNN and CDR2 SYGVQD come from the germline V gene (reference sequence). This CDR3 is built from 13 residues. This CDR3 reads CASSHASGNEQFF. The DNA read from the CDR3 is TGCGCCAGCAGTCACGCTAGCGGCAATGAG.

The CDR3 is CASSPGQGRRGYTF. The part of the CDR3 DNA that was read is TGCGCCAGCAGCCCGGGACAGGGGCGGCGAGGC. V and J are TRBV5-1 and TRBJ1-2; 10 bases map to TRBD1. The observed sequence ends 3 residues before the CDR3 terminus, with the missing tail filled in from the germline J gene. This CDR3 comprises 14 residues. The germline gives CDR1 SGHRS, CDR2 YFSETQ.

Notes on this clone: Read sequence stops 3 residues before the CDR3 end, and the germline J gene provides the missing end. This sequence joins TRBV4-2 and TRBJ2-3, with 8 bases aligning to TRBD2. There are 16 residues in the CDR3. Germline loops: CDR1 LGHNA, CDR2 YNFKEQ. The V segment lost 4 bases and the J segment 2 bases; nucleotides outside the gene matches: 8. The CDR3 here is CASSPLIAGITDTQYF. The sequenced CDR3 bases are TGTGCCAGCAGCCCCTTAATAGCGGGAATCACAGATACG.

Regarding this clone: The read gets to within 3 residues of the CDR3 end, and the germline J gene fills in the rest. The rearrangement joins TRBV19 to TRBJ1-5; TRBD1 aligns across 12 bases. Germline trimming cut 7 bases from V and 6 bases from J; bases unmatched to any gene: 10. CDR1 is LNHDA and CDR2 is SQIVND in the germline V gene (reference sequence). This CDR3 has 16 amino acids. The CDR3 is CASKRDRGRWGQPQHF. The CDR3 bases that were read are TGTGCCAGTAAAAGGGACAGGGGGCGATGGGGTCAGCCC.

The sequenced CDR3 bases are TGTGCCAGCAGCACACAGGGATATGGT. Its translation: CASSTQGYG. The whole CDR3 protein reads CASSTQGYGQYF. The genes are TRBV7-9 and TRBJ2-4, with D possibly TRBD1 on 6 matching bases. Read coverage stops 3 residues before the CDR3 terminus; the germline J gene supplies the remainder. The CDR3 has 12 amino acids. The germline gives CDR1 SEHNR, CDR2 FQNEAQ (reference sequence).

CDR3 DNA, as far as it was read: TGTGCCTGGTCGACACCTCCCACTGGGGCCAACGTC. Translated: CAWSTPPTGANV. The full CDR3 protein is CAWSTPPTGANVLTF. The rearrangement joins TRBV30 to TRBJ2-6; D remains ambiguous. The sequence runs out 3 residues before the end of the CDR3; the remainder is reconstructed from the germline J gene. V gave up 5 bases and J gave up 2 bases, with 13 bases separating them. CDR3 length equals 15 residues. The germline V gene has CDR1 GTSNPN and CDR2 SVGIG (reference sequence).

Points on this clone: Read coverage stops 3 residues before the CDR3 terminus; the germline J gene supplies the remainder. This chain uses TRBV20-1 with TRBJ2-3, with D possibly being TRBD2 (5 bases). Germline V gene lookup returns CDR1 DFQATT and CDR2 SNEGSKA (reference sequence). Trimming removed 6 bases from V and 0 bases from J, with 16 bases in between. CDR3 length: 15 residues. The CDR3 sequence: CSAAPAGLSTDTQYF. The DNA read from the CDR3 is TGCAGTGCCGCCCCTGCGGGTCTTAGCACAGATACG.

About this clone itself: The sequence runs out 3 residues before the end of the CDR3; the remainder is reconstructed from the germline J gene. This rearrangement joins TRBV4-2 to TRBJ2-5, with a weak D call TRBD2 (6 bases). The length of the CDR3 is 16 residues. CDR1 LGHNA and CDR2 YNFKEQ come from the germline V gene. Trimming cost V 1 base and J 5 bases, with 17 bases left between them. CDR3: CASSQVGDSLGETQYF. The sequenced CDR3 bases are TGTGCCAGCAGCCAAGTGGGGGACTCCCTCGGGGAGACC.

Of note for this clone: The CDR3 end falls 3 residues outside the read, so it is completed with the germline J gene. The V gene is TRBV20-1, the J gene TRBJ2-7; D may be TRBD2 (6 bases). Trimming took 5 bases from V and 2 from J, leaving 13 bases between them. The CDR3 runs to 13 residues. Germline loops: CDR1 DFQATT, CDR2 SNEGSKA (reference sequence). The sequenced CDR3 bases are TGCAGTGCTTCGGGGGAAGGGCCCTACGAG. Translation gives CSASGEGPYE. The full CDR3 protein is CSASGEGPYEQYF.

With regard to this clone: The CDR3 end is not reached by the read, which stops 3 residues before it; the germline J gene fills it in. The chain combines TRBV28 with TRBJ2-1; 9 bases map to TRBD2. V was clipped by 5 bases and J by 9 bases; unmatched bases: 5. Germline lookup yields CDR1 MDHEN and CDR2 SYDVKM. The CDR3 loop spans 13 amino acids. CDR3 bases read: TGTGCCAGCAGTGCGGGGGGGCCTTTTGAG. Translated: CASSAGGPFE. The entire CDR3 protein is CASSAGGPFEQFF.

Details on this clone: From the germline J gene comes the end of the CDR3, since the read stops 3 residues before it. The chain combines TRBV6-1 with TRBJ1-2; TRBD1 matches at 7 bases. The CDR3 loop spans 14 amino acids. Germline loops: CDR1 MNHNS, CDR2 SASEGT. Trimming removed 4 bases from V and 3 bases from J; junction bases left unmatched: 5. Incomplete CDR3 DNA: TGTGCCAGCAGTGCAGGGGGAAGTTACTATGGC. It yields the protein CASSAGGSYYG. The CDR3 in full is CASSAGGSYYGYTF.

With respect to this clone: The read stops 3 residues short of the end of the CDR3; the missing end is completed from the germline J gene. V usage is TRBV6-2 or TRBV6-3 and J usage is TRBJ1-1; possibly TRBD1 for D (5 bases). Germline V lookup: CDR1 MNHEY, CDR2 SVGEGT. The CDR3 loop spans 14 amino acids. V was trimmed by 3 bases and J by 7 bases, leaving 15 bases between them. The CDR3 DNA, read in part, is TGTGCCAGCAGTTATGGGCAGGGAGGTTTTGAA. It is translated as CASSYGQGGFE. From start to end, the CDR3 is CASSYGQGGFEAFF.

Comment on this clone: The read halts 3 residues ahead of the CDR3 end, with the missing end drawn from the germline J gene. The chain is built from TRBV20-1 and TRBJ1-4; 11 nucleotides agree with TRBD1. V shed 3 bases and J 8 bases; nucleotides not matched to a gene: 5. The germline CDR1 and CDR2 sequences are DFQATT and SNEGSKA (reference sequence). This CDR3 region has 14 residues. CDR3 region: CSARDRGRGEKLFF. Partial CDR3 DNA: TGCAGTGCTAGGGACAGGGGGCGCGGGGAAAAA.

Notes on this clone: Read sequence stops 3 residues before the CDR3 end, and the germline J gene provides the missing end. This chain connects TRBV10-1 to TRBJ2-7, with 8 bases lining up with TRBD1. The CDR3 consists of 15 residues. CDR1 and CDR2 (germline): WNHNN, SYGVQD (reference sequence). Trimming at V came to 4 bases and at J to 2 bases, leaving 7 bases not matched to a gene. The CDR3 loop reads CASSVRTGQAYEQYF. The DNA read from the CDR3 is TGCGCCAGCAGTGTCCGGACAGGGCAAGCCTACGAG.

With respect to this clone: Sequence at one end of the junction differs from germline and may be a read error. Coverage ceases 3 residues before the CDR3 finishes, and the germline J gene fills in the end. The chain joins TRBV18 to TRBJ2-5; 9 bases agree with TRBD1. Germline-derived CDR1 and CDR2 are KGHSH and LQKENI. The CDR3 runs 15 residues. The DNA read from the CDR3 is TGTGCCAGCTCGCCACAGGGGGCCAAGGGGGAGACC. Translation: CASSPQGAKGET. In full, the CDR3 is CASSPQGAKGETQYF.